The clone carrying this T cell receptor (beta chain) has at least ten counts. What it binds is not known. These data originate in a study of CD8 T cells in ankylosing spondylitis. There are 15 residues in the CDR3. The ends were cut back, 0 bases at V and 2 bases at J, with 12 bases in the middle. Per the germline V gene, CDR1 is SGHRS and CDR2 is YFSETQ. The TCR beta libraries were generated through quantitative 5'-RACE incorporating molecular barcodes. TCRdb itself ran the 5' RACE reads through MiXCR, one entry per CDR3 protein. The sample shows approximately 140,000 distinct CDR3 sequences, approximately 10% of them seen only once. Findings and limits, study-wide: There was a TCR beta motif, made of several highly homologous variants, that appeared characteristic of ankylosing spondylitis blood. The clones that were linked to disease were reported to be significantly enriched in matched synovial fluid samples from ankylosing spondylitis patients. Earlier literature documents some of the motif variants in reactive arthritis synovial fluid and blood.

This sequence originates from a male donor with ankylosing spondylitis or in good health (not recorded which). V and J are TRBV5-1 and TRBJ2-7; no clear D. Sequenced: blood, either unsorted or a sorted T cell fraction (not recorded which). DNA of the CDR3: TGCGCCAGCAGCTTGGGTGGGCGATCTCCCTACGAGCAGTACTTC. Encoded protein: CASSLGGRSPYEQYF.